A single count supports the clone carrying this T cell receptor beta chain. The data were taken from a study of blood T cell repertoires in COVID-19. On the study more broadly: Material from acute and convalescent COVID-19 was sourced from the United States, Italy and Spain.

Method: immunoSEQ multiplex PCR; TCRdb's copy keeps in-frame clones and lacks some. The table shows roughly 230,000 clones, with 89% occurring only once. V was cut by 4 bases and J by 12 bases, with 7 bases left in between. Germline CDR1 and CDR2: MNHEY and SMNVEV (reference sequence). CDR3 length equals 11 residues. The V gene is TRBV27, the J gene TRBJ1-6, with D possibly matching TRBD1 (5 bases). The material sequenced was peripheral blood. The clonotype comes from a middle-aged woman who had recovered from COVID-19. The CDR3 DNA is TGTGCCAGCAGTTGGGGGGGACCCCTCCACTTT. This gives the protein CASSWGGPLHF.